Each of the 11 T cell receptor beta chains below was sequenced from the same sample in a study of tumor and adjacent non-tumor tissue in lung cancer. The library came from three nested PCR rounds adapted from ARM-PCR protocols. TCRdb re-called the multiplex PCR reads with MiXCR, one entry per CDR3 protein. In the table there are tens of thousands of distinct CDR3 sequences, 65% to 75% of which are singletons. RNA was extracted from bulk tissue without any cell sorting. The sample consisted of lung tumor tissue. These receptor sequences come from a man aged 60-69 years with non-small cell lung cancer.

Points on this clonotype: One end of the junction is discordant with germline, which a read error may explain. V is TRBV6-2 or TRBV6-3 and J is TRBJ2-1, with D perhaps matching TRBD2 (6 bases). The CDR3 runs 14 residues. Germline V lookup: CDR1 MNHEY, CDR2 SVGEGT. The CDR3 DNA reads as TGTGCGAGCTCCCGAGGAGGGAGTTTCAATGACCAGTTCTTC. As protein: CASSRGGSFNDQFF.

Of note for this clonotype: The junction departs from germline at one end; a sequencing error may be responsible. The J gene is TRBJ2-7, the V gene TRBV7-9; D may be TRBD1 (6 bases). The CDR3 runs 18 residues. Germline assignment: CDR1 SEHNR and CDR2 FQNEAQ (reference sequence). In nucleotides, the CDR3 is TGTGCCAGCAACCAAGGCGGCACGGACAGACTACCATTTTACGATCAGTACTTC. This sequence encodes CASNQGGTDRLPFYDQYF.

This clonotype has only a few counts. The rearrangement joins TRBV11-1 to TRBJ2-7; unclear D gene. V lost 3 bases to trimming and J lost 4 bases, with 10 bases between them. CDR3 length: 13 residues. Germline V gene sequence: CDR1 SGHAT, CDR2 FQDESV (reference sequence). The CDR3 loop reads CASSLFGGYEQYF. The CDR3 DNA follows: TGTGCCAGCAGCTTGTTTGGTGGATACGAGCAGTACTTC.

Remarks on this clonotype: One end of the junction varies from germline; a read error may be responsible. The chain has TRBV24-1 and TRBJ2-7; D is unresolved. The length of the CDR3 is 10 residues. CDR1 is KGHDR, CDR2 SFDVKD, per germline. The CDR3, as DNA: TGTGTCCCGTTCTCGTACGAGCGGTACTTC. Translated, it gives CVPFSYERYF.

Remarks on this clonotype: A much larger clone is a single base away; this may be a read error. The chain joins TRBV7-9 to TRBJ2-1, with 9 nucleotides matching TRBD2. This CDR3 comprises 15 residues. The V gene's germline CDR1 is SEHNR and CDR2 FQNEAQ (reference sequence). Germline trimming cut 5 bases from V and 8 bases from J; bases unmatched to any gene: 10. The CDR3 sequence: CASSSGTSRLDEQFF. Here the CDR3 DNA reads TGTGCCAGCAGCAGTGGGACTAGCAGGCTGGATGAGCAGTTCTTC. Filled out from reference TRBV7-9 and TRBJ2-1, the complete variable domain reads DTGVSQNPRHKITKRGQNVTFRCDPISEHNRLYWYRQTLGQGPEFLTYFQNEAQLEKSRLLSDRFSAERPKGSFSTLEIQRTEQGDSAMYLCASSSGTSRLDEQFFGPGTRLTVL.

In regard to this clonotype: This clone may be a read error of a much larger clone one base away. The chain carries TRBV5-1 and TRBJ1-1, with 7 bases lining up with TRBD1. Germline values: CDR1 SGHRS, CDR2 YFSETQ. CDR3 length: 14 amino acids. Here the CDR3 DNA reads TGCGCCAGCAGCTGGAAGACAGGGAACACTGACGCTTTCTTT. Protein sequence: CASSWKTGNTDAFF.

This clonotype turned up a few times. V and J are TRBV27 and TRBJ2-5, with TRBD1 matching 9 bases. Germline V CDR1 and CDR2: MNHEY, SMNVEV (reference sequence). The CDR3 runs to 14 residues. V lost 8 bases to trimming and J lost 2 bases; unmatched junction nucleotides: 6. This CDR3 is CASRTGAPQETQYF. The CDR3 region has the DNA TGTGCCAGCCGGACAGGGGCGCCGCAAGAGACCCAGTACTTC.

This clonotype was observed at least ten times. The genes are TRBV7-9 and TRBJ2-1; TRBD2 matches 11 bases. The CDR3 runs 17 residues. Germline lookup yields CDR1 SEHNR and CDR2 FQNEAQ (reference sequence). The junction had 14 bases not matched to a gene; V was cut back by 5 bases and J by 8 bases. The CDR3 nucleotides are TGTGCCAGCAGCCTCTGGGGTAGCGGGGGGGCTGACGATGAGCAGTTCTTC. Translating gives CASSLWGSGGADDEQFF.

With respect to this clonotype: Possible read error: a much larger clone is one base away. The DNA is omitted, as the CDR3 cannot be located on it reliably, and the CDR3 follows TCRdb's listing. The chain uses TRBV29-1 and TRBJ2-2; TRBD1 is taken as the D call from the table, unchecked against the DNA. CDR1 is SQVTM, CDR2 ANQGSEA, per germline. The CDR3 extends over 13 residues, inclusive of both ends. This CDR3 is CSVAWGSGGEPSF.

This clonotype was counted at least ten times. At one end, the junction sequence differs from germline, possibly due to a read error. J is TRBJ1-1 and V is TRBV20-1, with a tentative D call TRBD1 (5 bases). CDR3 length: 13 residues. Germline CDR1 and CDR2: DFQATT and SNEGSKA (reference sequence). The DNA for the CDR3 is TGCAGTGCGTTAGTAGACAGTCACACTAAAGCTTTCTTT. This codes for CSALVDSHTKAFF.

In the case of this clonotype: The DNA is omitted, as the CDR3 cannot be located on it reliably, and the CDR3 follows TCRdb's listing. The chain has TRBV28 and TRBJ2-3; no check of the table's D call, TRBD1, against the DNA was made. The CDR3 contains 17 residues when both ends are counted. CDR1 is MDHEN, CDR2 SYDVKM, per germline. This CDR3 is CVSSSSTWAVGLGTHYF.